What follows is one TCR beta chain and its context. The age range of participants was 18 to 89 years, with residence in more than 20 US areas. Among Cohort 3 donors, those recovered had two negative PCRs, clearance, or symptom resolution. Repertoires were generated with immunoSEQ multiplex PCR, while TCRdb's copy carries only in-frame clones and drops some. The sample shows around 300,000 clones, 87% of them seen only once. This sample stems from a study of blood T cell repertoires in COVID-19. The overall study: In each case, the material was cDNA or gDNA derived from T cells, B-cell-depleted T cells, or PBMCs.

Germline V gives CDR1 MNHEY, CDR2 SMNVEV (reference sequence). This CDR3 spans 14 amino acids. V lost 2 bases to trimming and J lost 8 bases; unmatched junction nucleotides: 7. The receptor's source is a woman in her thirties or forties who had recovered from COVID-19. The source material was PBMCs or T cells enriched from blood (not recorded which). The chain recombines TRBV27 with TRBJ1-2, with 8 bases fitting TRBD1. The chain's CDR3 is CASSLPQGAWGYTF. In DNA, the CDR3 is TGTGCCAGCAGTTTACCCCAGGGGGCATGGGGCTACACCTTC.